Listed below are T cell receptor beta chains from one sample, sequenced in a study of cytomegalovirus exposure and HLA in healthy donors. Generated by immunoSEQ multiplex PCR, the TCRdb table keeps only in-frame clones and is missing some. The table records roughly 100,000 clones, around 78% of them present only once. The specimen was PBMCs. Receptors were obtained from a man between 40 and 49 years old in good health and CMV-seronegative. Both conserved end residues are part of each CDR3. The D gene is left open where the match is weak. Clone size is shown for a subset of rows, as once, few, many or a class of expanded clone.

.,TRBV10-3,few,TRBJ2-7,CAISPGYEQYF,TGTGCCATCAGTCCGGGATACGAGCAGTACTTC
.,TRBV27,.,TRBJ1-1,CASSFLGMGQNTEAFF,TGTGCCAGCAGTTTTTTAGGAATGGGCCAAAACACTGAAGCTTTCTTT
TRBD2,TRBV7-9,.,TRBJ2-4,CASQNSGGKNIQYF,TGTGCCAGCCAAAATAGCGGGGGGAAAAACATTCAGTACTTC
TRBD1,TRBV11-2,.,TRBJ2-7,CASSLNPGQPDEQYF,TGTGCCAGCAGCTTGAACCCGGGACAGCCTGACGAGCAGTACTTC
.,TRBV20-1,.,TRBJ2-7,CSASSGYEQYF,TGCAGTGCTAGTAGCGGCTACGAGCAGTACTTC
.,TRBV5-1,.,TRBJ1-2,CASSLGAGGGYTF,TGCGCCAGCAGCTTGGGGGCAGGTGGCGGCTACACCTTC
.,TRBV2,.,TRBJ1-1,CASSEEPDFDTEAFF,TGTGCCAGCAGTGAAGAACCGGACTTTGACACTGAAGCTTTCTTT
.,TRBV9,.,TRBJ2-1,CASSVAPRGTVKSSYNEQFF,TGTGCCAGCAGCGTAGCCCCCCGTGGGACTGTAAAGAGCTCCTACAATGAGCAGTTCTTC
.,TRBV7-9,.,TRBJ2-2,CSSSLVGGELFF,TGTTCCAGCAGCTTAGTCGGCGGGGAGCTGTTTTTT
TRBD1,TRBV6-1,.,TRBJ1-1,CASGQGFEAFF,TGTGCCAGCGGACAGGGTTTTGAAGCTTTCTTT
.,TRBV9,.,TRBJ2-7,CASSVGQATYEQYF,TGTGCCAGCAGCGTAGGACAGGCCACGTACGAGCAGTACTTC
.,TRBV7-8,few,TRBJ2-1,CASSLEEASRQFF,TGTGCCAGCAGCTTGGAAGAGGCTAGCCGCCAGTTCTTC
.,TRBV4-1,.,TRBJ1-1,CASSQNRVLNTEAFF,TGCGCCAGCAGCCAAAACAGGGTATTGAACACTGAAGCTTTCTTT
.,TRBV4-2,.,TRBJ2-5,CASSQVASTLQETQYF,TGTGCCAGCAGCCAAGTAGCTAGCACCCTCCAAGAGACCCAGTACTTC
TRBD1,TRBV2,few,TRBJ1-1,CASTMDRESTEAFF,TGTGCCAGCACCATGGACAGGGAATCCACTGAAGCTTTCTTT
.,TRBV5-1,.,TRBJ2-5,CASTQDGGQETQYF,TGCGCCAGCACCCAGGATGGAGGCCAAGAGACCCAGTACTTC
.,TRBV9,.,TRBJ1-6,CASSVADTFSSPLHF,TGTGCCAGCAGCGTAGCGGACACTTTTAGTTCACCCCTCCACTTT
.,TRBV5-6,.,TRBJ2-1,CASSSGYSGVSYNEQFF,TGTGCCAGCAGCTCGGGTTATAGCGGCGTCTCCTACAATGAGCAGTTCTTC
TRBD1,TRBV7-9,.,TRBJ1-1,CASSFDRGRKAFF,TGTGCCAGCAGCTTCGACAGGGGGCGGAAAGCTTTCTTT
TRBD2,TRBV6-4,.,TRBJ2-7,CASRAFRRGGRYEQYF,TGTGCCAGCAGGGCCTTCAGACGGGGGGGCCGATACGAGCAGTACTTC
TRBD2,TRBV7-3,.,TRBJ2-2,CASSISGGDTGELFF,TGTGCCAGCAGCATTAGCGGGGGAGACACCGGGGAGCTGTTTTTT
TRBD2,TRBV11-2,.,TRBJ2-7,CASSLVMRGEPNEQYF,TGTGCCAGCAGCTTAGTCATGCGGGGGGAACCCAACGAGCAGTACTTC
.,TRBV27,.,TRBJ1-6,CASSLLPDRNNSPLHF,TGTGCCAGCAGTTTATTACCCGACAGAAATAATTCACCCCTCCACTTT
.,TRBV19,.,TRBJ2-1,CASSIGASYNEQFF,TGTGCCAGTAGTATAGGGGCCTCCTACAATGAGCAGTTCTTC
TRBD1,TRBV5-1,.,TRBJ1-1,CASSSRQGHWTEAFF,TGCGCCAGCAGCAGCCGACAGGGGCATTGGACTGAAGCTTTCTTT
.,TRBV7-3,.,TRBJ1-1,CASSRTGYTEAFF,TGTGCCAGCAGCCGCACAGGGTACACTGAAGCTTTCTTT
.,TRBV30,.,TRBJ2-4,CAWTADRTDYIQYF,TGTGCCTGGACCGCAGACAGGACGGATTACATTCAGTACTTC
.,TRBV2,.,TRBJ1-5,CASSDEQPNQPQHF,TGTGCCAGCAGTGACGAACAGCCCAATCAGCCCCAGCATTTT
TRBD1,TRBV7-9,once,TRBJ2-1,CASSPLDRRYNEQFF,TGTGCCAGCAGCCCTCTGGACAGGCGATACAATGAGCAGTTCTTC
.,TRBV7-9,.,TRBJ1-1,CASRYGLGATEAFF,TGTGCCAGCAGGTACGGACTGGGGGCAACTGAAGCTTTCTTT
.,TRBV4-3,.,TRBJ1-1,CASSLPGSTEAFF,TGCGCCAGCAGTCTCCCCGGGTCCACTGAAGCTTTCTTT
.,TRBV19,.,TRBJ1-1,CASSLSESGRQGEAFF,TGTGCCAGTAGTCTCTCTGAAAGTGGACGGCAGGGTGAAGCTTTCTTT
.,TRBV6-5,few,TRBJ1-1,CASSYLGHREAFF,TGTGCCAGCAGTTACCTGGGACACCGTGAAGCTTTCTTT
TRBD1,TRBV11-1,.,TRBJ1-2,CASSPDRGSYYGYTF,TGTGCCAGCAGCCCGGACAGGGGGTCTTACTATGGCTACACCTTC
.,TRBV7-3,.,TRBJ2-5,CASSLDSRIQETQYF,TGTGCCAGCAGCTTAGACAGCAGGATCCAAGAGACCCAGTACTTC
.,TRBV19,few,TRBJ2-7,CATPFLYEQYF,TGTGCCACCCCTTTTCTCTACGAGCAGTACTTC
TRBD2,TRBV6-5,.,TRBJ2-1,CASSYSASGGYNEQFF,TGTGCCAGCAGTTACTCGGCTAGCGGGGGATACAATGAGCAGTTCTTC
.,TRBV7-2,.,TRBJ1-3,CASSLAVAGSGNTIYF,TGTGCCAGCAGCTTAGCGGTAGCTGGCTCTGGAAACACCATATATTTT
TRBD2,TRBV4-1,.,TRBJ2-3,CASSQGRGGTDTQYF,TGCGCCAGCAGCCAAGGACGGGGGGGCACAGATACGCAGTATTTT
TRBD1,TRBV6-6,.,TRBJ2-7,CASRPGQGNSYEQYF,TGTGCCAGCAGACCTGGACAGGGGAACTCCTACGAGCAGTACTTC
.,TRBV5-6,.,TRBJ1-1,CASSFVGLSTEAFF,TGTGCCAGCAGCTTCGTGGGGCTGTCCACTGAAGCTTTCTTT
TRBD1,TRBV18,.,TRBJ2-2,CASSPFAGGNTGELFF,TGTGCCAGCTCACCGTTTGCAGGGGGCAACACCGGGGAGCTGTTTTTT
TRBD1,TRBV4-3,few,TRBJ1-6,CASSLSPGTGASPLHF,TGCGCCAGCAGCCTTAGCCCAGGGACAGGGGCTTCCCCCCTCCACTTT
TRBD2,TRBV7-2,.,TRBJ2-3,CASGRPAGGPSDTQYF,TGTGCCAGCGGCCGGCCAGCGGGGGGGCCCTCGGATACGCAGTATTTT
.,TRBV5-1,.,TRBJ2-7,CASSGGLYEQYF,TGCGCCAGCAGCGGGGGACTCTACGAGCAGTACTTC
.,TRBV2,.,TRBJ2-7,CASSSGRYEQYF,TGTGCCAGCAGTTCAGGAAGATACGAGCAGTACTTC
.,TRBV10-2,.,TRBJ1-2,CASSEGDGYTF,TGCGCCAGCAGTGAAGGAGATGGCTACACCTTC
TRBD1,TRBV7-3,.,TRBJ2-2,CASSPTLTGLTGELFF,TGTGCCAGCAGCCCCACCTTGACAGGGCTCACCGGGGAGCTGTTTTTT
TRBD1,TRBV14,.,TRBJ2-7,CASSQWGTGQHEQYF,TGTGCCAGCAGCCAATGGGGGACAGGGCAACACGAGCAGTACTTC
TRBD1,TRBV25-1,.,TRBJ2-5,CASRRGDRVQETQYF,TGTGCCAGCAGGAGGGGGGACAGGGTACAAGAGACCCAGTACTTC
TRBD1,TRBV2,once,TRBJ1-5,CASSSGQGSQPQHF,TGTGCCAGCAGTTCGGGACAGGGTAGTCAGCCCCAGCATTTT
.,TRBV2,.,TRBJ1-1,CASSELTRGTEAFF,TGTGCCAGCAGTGAACTGACAAGAGGGACTGAAGCTTTCTTT
TRBD1,TRBV6-6,.,TRBJ1-2,CASSSRQGEGGYTF,TGTGCCAGCAGTTCGCGACAGGGCGAGGGTGGCTACACCTTC
.,TRBV30,few,TRBJ2-2,CAWSYFSQVNTGELFF,TGTGCCTGGAGTTATTTCTCTCAGGTTAACACCGGGGAGCTGTTTTTT
TRBD1,TRBV7-8,.,TRBJ1-2,CASSSTGGRGYGYTF,TGTGCCAGCAGCTCTACAGGGGGCCGTGGCTATGGCTACACCTTC
TRBD2,TRBV4-3,once,TRBJ2-7,CASSQQGLAPEQYF,TGCGCCAGCAGCCAACAGGGACTAGCTCCCGAGCAGTACTTC